The clone carrying this T cell receptor (beta chain) was counted ten times or more. Its specificity is unknown. These data belong to a study of T cell repertoires in cytomegalovirus infection. The wider study: Public TCR beta signatures marked donors with CMV infection and the matching HLA. Whole-study results and caveats: Public TCR beta family frequency separated CMV-and-HLA carriers, including in an independent cohort. There were HLA-C-restricted CMV-specific TCR beta clonotypes dominating the ex vivo response.

MiXCR, run by TCRdb on the reads, gives a single entry per CDR3 protein. The table records some 110,000 distinct CDR3 sequences, around 10% of them present only once. The sequenced material came from PBMCs, sequenced either directly or after in vitro stimulation (not recorded which). This clonotype was sampled from a human donor in good health (CMV status not recorded). Some clones in this sample may be carry-over from other donors' samples.

The CDR3 spells CASSPDPGGTGIYNSPLHF. CDR3 DNA: TGTGCCAGCAGCCCGGACCCAGGGGGAACAGGGATTTATAATTCACCCCTCCACTTT. J is TRBJ1-6 and V is TRBV7-8, with 7 positions matching TRBD1. V was pared by 5 bases and J by 4 bases, with 17 bases of the junction left unmatched. The V gene's germline CDR1 is SGHVS and CDR2 FQNEAQ. The CDR3 consists of 19 residues.